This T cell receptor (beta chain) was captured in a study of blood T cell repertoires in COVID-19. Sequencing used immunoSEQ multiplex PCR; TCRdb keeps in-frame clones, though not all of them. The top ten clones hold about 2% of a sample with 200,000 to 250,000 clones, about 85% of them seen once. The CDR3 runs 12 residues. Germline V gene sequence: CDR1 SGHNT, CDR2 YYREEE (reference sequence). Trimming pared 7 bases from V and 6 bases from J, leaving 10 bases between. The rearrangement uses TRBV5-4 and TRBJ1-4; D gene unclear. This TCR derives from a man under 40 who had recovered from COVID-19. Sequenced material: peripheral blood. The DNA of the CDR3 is TGTGCCAGCCGGAGGGAGGATGAAAAACTGTTTTTT. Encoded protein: CASRREDEKLFF.